This entry is about one TCR beta chain. This CDR3 has 16 amino acids. J gave up 7 bases and V 3 bases, and 14 bases lay outside the gene matches. Germline V CDR1 and CDR2: SGDLS, YYNGEE. This entry comes from a study of cytomegalovirus exposure and HLA in healthy donors. With 60 Vbeta and 13 Jbeta primers, the PCR was carried out. Using immunoSEQ multiplex PCR, the repertoire was profiled, and TCRdb retains in-frame clones only, with some absent. This sample has approximately 220,000 clones; approximately 80% occur once, and the top ten carry 2.5% to 3%. This chain links TRBV9 with TRBJ2-7; 9 nucleotides agree with TRBD2. Sequenced: PBMCs. The sequence derives from a man under 40 in good health and CMV-seronegative. CDR3 sequence reads: CASSAVGGGGAGEQYF. CDR3 DNA: TGTGCCAGCAGCGCCGTTGGGGGCGGGGGGGCAGGGGAGCAGTACTTC.